The 5 T cell receptor beta chains in this list originate from one sample, sequenced in a study of cytomegalovirus exposure and HLA in healthy donors. PCR used 60 Vbeta primers and 13 Jbeta primers. Generated by immunoSEQ multiplex PCR, the TCRdb table keeps only in-frame clones and is missing some. This sample has 100,000 or so clones, with more than 70% found just once. Sequencing was performed on PBMCs. The source is a man aged 25 to 40 in good health and CMV-seronegative.

This clone was counted a single time. CDR3 amino acids: CASSPRGYSNQPQHF. CDR3 in DNA: TGTGCCAGCAGCCCCCGGGGGTATAGCAATCAGCCCCAGCATTTT. The rearrangement uses TRBV27 and TRBJ1-5; D possibly corresponds to TRBD1 (5 bases). The CDR3 is 15 residues long. The ends were cut back, 6 bases at V and 0 bases at J, with 12 bases in the middle. Per germline, CDR1 MNHEY and CDR2 SMNVEV (reference sequence).

The chain employs TRBV5-6 and TRBJ2-7, with a possible D match to TRBD1 (5 bases). CDR3 length: 13 residues. With 0 bases removed from V and 7 bases from J, the gap between germline ends came to 11 bases. Germline V gene data show CDR1 as SGHDT and CDR2 as YYEEEE. CDR3 sequence reads: CASSLVDIREQYF. In nucleotides, the CDR3 is TGTGCCAGCAGCTTGGTGGACATCAGGGAGCAGTACTTC.

This chain joins TRBV9 and TRBJ2-3, with D possibly being TRBD1 (6 bases). This CDR3 comprises 15 residues. Trimming pared 0 bases from V and 3 bases from J, leaving 11 bases between. Germline V gene sequence: CDR1 SGDLS, CDR2 YYNGEE. The CDR3, as DNA: TGTGCCAGCAGCGTAGAGGGACACTCGACAGATACGCAGTATTTT. As protein: CASSVEGHSTDTQYF. Combining the CDR3 with reference TRBV9 and TRBJ2-3 gives the whole variable domain DSGVTQTPKHLITATGQRVTLRCSPRSGDLSVYWYQQSLDQGLQFLIQYYNGEERAKGNILERFSAQQFPDLHSELNLSSLELGDSALYFCASSVEGHSTDTQYFGPGTRLTVL.

V gene TRBV12-2 combines with J gene TRBJ2-7; TRBD1 was called by the table and not checked on the DNA. TRBV12-2 is marked as a pseudogene. The CDR3 runs to 16 residues. CDR3 in amino acids: CASRTPRDRGKDEQYF. CDR3 in DNA: TGTGCAAGTCGCACGCCCCGGGACAGGGGGAAGGACGAGCAGTACTTC.

This clone was seen a handful of times. This chain joins TRBV19 and TRBJ1-1; TRBD1 is a possible D gene (5 bases). The ends were cut back, 9 bases at V and 0 bases at J, with 11 bases in the middle. This CDR3 contains 13 residues. Germline CDR1 is LNHDA and CDR2 is SQIVND (reference sequence). DNA of the CDR3: TGTGCCAGCAGGACACACATGAACACTGAAGCTTTCTTT. Encoded protein: CASRTHMNTEAFF.